The entry below describes one T cell receptor (beta chain). The antigen it recognizes is unknown. Per-base quality was not reported, and no clone a single base away is much larger than it. The germline V gene encodes CDR1 MNHEY and CDR2 SVGAGI. The CDR3, cysteine through phenylalanine, is 14 amino acids long. The only DNA kept is the CDR3, 42 bases in frame from the first base. Deletion took 2 bases off V and 4 bases off J, with a span of 6 bases between the germline ends. Donors were 35 to 40 systemically healthy Caucasian individuals from Russia aged roughly 6 to 90 years. Around 9.9 milliliters of peripheral blood were collected from each donor into EDTA-treated Vacutainer tubes. Ficoll-Paque density-gradient centrifugation was used to isolate PBMCs, with at least 6 million per sample. Total RNA was extracted from PBMCs with Trizol reagent, with at least 5.5 micrograms obtained per sample. Naive CD45RAhigh/CD27high T cell percentages were measured by flow cytometry on a PBMC aliquot from every donor.

The source of the sample is a study of blood T cells in healthy people across ages (dated by TCRdb to the mid-2010s). At the level of the whole study: In model experiments, template switching captured about one uniquely barcoded TCR beta cDNA molecule for every two T cells. Using deep sequencing normalized with unique cDNA molecular identifiers, the study measured how TCR beta repertoire diversity changes with age. The donors were divided into four age groups: young (average 16 years), middle-aged (approximately 39), aged (about 61) and long-lived (roughly 82). Donors of different ages were randomly distributed across sequencing lanes to avoid experimental bias. Using the same blood draw, the study looked at two additional independent replicas of 1 million unique cDNA reads for two donors, one aged 18 to 29 and the other aged 80 or older.

Library preparation was by 5' RACE. Sequencing relied on an Illumina HiSeq 2500. A second PCR of roughly 7 to 11 cycles was performed with a sample-barcoded 5' primer and a J-beta primer mix. A unique molecular identifier was introduced onto each TCR beta cDNA molecule by a template-switch 5' adaptor carrying 12 random nucleotides. Each sample yielded at least 3 million CDR3-containing paired-end reads. First-strand cDNA synthesis was performed from all RNA using the Mint cDNA synthesis kit, with priming by a TRBC-specific oligonucleotide. Following uracil-DNA glycosylase treatment, all cDNA underwent a first 18-cycle PCR with the universal primers M1SS and BC2_uni_R. For the original study's pipeline: Each sample was normalized by randomly selecting 1 million high-quality reads, each carrying a distinct molecular identifier. Reads with shared molecular identifiers were discarded instead of being binned into consensus sequences. CDR3 identification, clonotype clustering and error correction used MiTCR with a Q25 quality threshold and the strictest error-elimination algorithm. A nonparametric unseen species model with Euler transformation was used to estimate a lower bound on total TCR beta diversity. TCRdb reprocessing: public reads trimmed at Q25 with fastp, clones called with MiXCR, in-frame beta chains kept. Rows are unified per CDR3 protein, each entry keeping the most common DNA and genes. These V and J calls derive from TCRdb rather than the authors' analysis. This sample is represented by approximately 1.5 million distinct CDR3 sequences; 40% to 45% of them were singletons. The top ten clonotypes cover approximately 4.1% of the sample.

On the study overall, not on this receptor specifically: As age increased, observed TCR beta diversity per million T cells dropped in a roughly linear way, and a significant reduction was already evident by age 40. Estimates of total diversity based on one million sequenced T cells were considered lower bounds and underestimates. Because profiling used bulk unsorted PBMCs, naive and antigen-experienced compartments could not be compared conclusively. A strong correlation was found between observed TCR beta diversity and the percentage of naive T cells measured by flow cytometry. Because donor CMV infection status was unknown, age-related changes in expanded clonotypes were potentially confounded. Compared with the aged group, the long-lived group had more naive CD4+ T cells, fewer expanded clones and increased TCR diversity, suggesting age selection.

The sequenced sample was blood. This chain joins TRBV6-5 to TRBJ2-6; a tentative D match to TRBD2 spans 5 bases. The TCR sequence derives from a woman younger than 35 in good health. The nucleotide sequence is TGTGCCAGCAGTTACCGCGGGGGGGCCAACGTCCTGACTTTC. This sequence encodes CASSYRGGANVLTF.